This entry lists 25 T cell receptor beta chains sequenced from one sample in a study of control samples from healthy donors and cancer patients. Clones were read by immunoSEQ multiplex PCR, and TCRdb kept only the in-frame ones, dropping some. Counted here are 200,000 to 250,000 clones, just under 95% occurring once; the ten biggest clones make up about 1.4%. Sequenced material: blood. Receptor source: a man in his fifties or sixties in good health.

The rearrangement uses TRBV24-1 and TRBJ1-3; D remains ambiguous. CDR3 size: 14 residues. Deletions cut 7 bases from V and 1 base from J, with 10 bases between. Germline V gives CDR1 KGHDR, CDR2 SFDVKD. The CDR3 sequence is CATRRNTSGNTIYF. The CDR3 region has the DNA TGTGCCACCAGGCGTAACACTTCTGGAAACACCATATATTTT.

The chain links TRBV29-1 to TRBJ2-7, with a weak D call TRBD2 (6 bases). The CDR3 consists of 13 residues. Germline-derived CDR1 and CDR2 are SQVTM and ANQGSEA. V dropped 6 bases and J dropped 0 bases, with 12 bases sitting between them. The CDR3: CSVGLSSSYEQYF. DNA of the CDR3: TGCAGCGTCGGACTATCCAGCTCCTACGAGCAGTACTTC.

The chain's CDR3 is CASSSGRGDGYTF. The CDR3 DNA follows: TGTGCCAGCAGCTCTGGGCGGGGGGATGGCTACACCTTC. The chain joins TRBV5-6 to TRBJ1-2; maybe TRBD1 (5 bases). This CDR3 is built from 13 residues. The V end lost 3 bases, the J end lost 6 bases, and 12 bases lay between the germline ends. Germline V gene sequence: CDR1 SGHDT, CDR2 YYEEEE.

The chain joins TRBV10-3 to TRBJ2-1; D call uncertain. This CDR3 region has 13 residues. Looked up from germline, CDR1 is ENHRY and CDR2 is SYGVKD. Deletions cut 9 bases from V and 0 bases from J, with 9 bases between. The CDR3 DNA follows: TGTGCCATTGGTGCGGCCTCCTACAATGAGCAGTTCTTC. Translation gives CAIGAASYNEQFF.

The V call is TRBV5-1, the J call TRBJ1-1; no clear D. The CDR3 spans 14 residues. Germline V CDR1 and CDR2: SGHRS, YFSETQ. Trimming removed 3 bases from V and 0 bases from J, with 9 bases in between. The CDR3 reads CASSSNTLNTEAFF. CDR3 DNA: TGCGCCAGCAGCTCCAATACTTTGAACACTGAAGCTTTCTTT.

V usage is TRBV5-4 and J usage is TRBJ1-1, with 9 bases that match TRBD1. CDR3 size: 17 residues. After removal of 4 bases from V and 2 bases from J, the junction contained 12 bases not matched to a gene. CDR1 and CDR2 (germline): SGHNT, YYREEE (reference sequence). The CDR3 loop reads CASSLYRDRDLNTEAFF. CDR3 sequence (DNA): TGTGCCAGCAGCCTCTACCGGGACAGGGACCTAAACACTGAAGCTTTCTTT.

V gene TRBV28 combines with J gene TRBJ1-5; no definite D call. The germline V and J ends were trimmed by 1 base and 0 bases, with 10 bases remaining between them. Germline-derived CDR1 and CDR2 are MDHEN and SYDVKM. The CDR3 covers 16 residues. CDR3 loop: CASSLYGIYSNQPQHF. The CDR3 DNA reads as TGTGCCAGCAGTTTATACGGGATTTATAGCAATCAGCCCCAGCATTTT.

DNA for the CDR3: TGCGCCAGCAGCTTGGAGGGGACAGGGTCGTACGAGCAGTACTTC. This gives the protein CASSLEGTGSYEQYF. The chain is built from TRBV5-1 and TRBJ2-7; TRBD1 matches at 9 bases. Germline loops: CDR1 SGHRS, CDR2 YFSETQ. This CDR3 is 15 amino acids long. V lost 0 bases and J lost 4; bases outside the gene matches: 5.

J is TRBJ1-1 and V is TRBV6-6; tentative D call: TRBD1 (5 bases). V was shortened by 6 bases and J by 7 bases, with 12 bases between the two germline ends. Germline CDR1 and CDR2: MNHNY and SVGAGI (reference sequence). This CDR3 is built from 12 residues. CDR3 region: CASSGTVFEAFF. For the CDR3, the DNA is TGTGCCAGCAGCGGGACGGTGTTTGAAGCTTTCTTT.

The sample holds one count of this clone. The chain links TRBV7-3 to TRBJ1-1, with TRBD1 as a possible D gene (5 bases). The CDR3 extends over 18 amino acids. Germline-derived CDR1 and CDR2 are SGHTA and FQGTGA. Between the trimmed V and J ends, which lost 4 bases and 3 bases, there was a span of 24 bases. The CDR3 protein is CASSSAGQGVPFDTEAFF. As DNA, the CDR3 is TGTGCCAGCAGCTCCGCTGGACAAGGGGTGCCCTTCGACACTGAAGCTTTCTTT.

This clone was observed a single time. The CDR3 DNA follows: TGTGCCAGCAGTCTAGGACAAGGCCGTTTGTACTTC. It encodes CASSLGQGRLYF. The chain carries TRBV12-3 or TRBV12-4 and TRBJ2-5; D possibly corresponds to TRBD1 (5 bases). CDR3 length: 12 amino acids. V was trimmed by 5 bases and J by 13 bases, leaving 17 bases between them.

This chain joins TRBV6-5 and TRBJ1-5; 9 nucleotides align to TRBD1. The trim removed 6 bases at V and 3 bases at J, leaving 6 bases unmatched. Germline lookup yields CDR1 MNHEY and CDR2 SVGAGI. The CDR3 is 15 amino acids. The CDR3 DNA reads TGTGCCAGCAGACTCGACAGGGGGGTCAATCAGCCCCAGCATTTT. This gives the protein CASRLDRGVNQPQHF.

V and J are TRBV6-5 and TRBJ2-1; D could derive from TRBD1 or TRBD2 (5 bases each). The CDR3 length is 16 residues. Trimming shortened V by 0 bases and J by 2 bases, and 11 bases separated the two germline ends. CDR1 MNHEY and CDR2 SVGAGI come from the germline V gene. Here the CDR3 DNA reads TGTGCCAGCAGTTACTCCGGGGCAATTCCCTACAATGAGCAGTTCTTC. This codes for CASSYSGAIPYNEQFF.

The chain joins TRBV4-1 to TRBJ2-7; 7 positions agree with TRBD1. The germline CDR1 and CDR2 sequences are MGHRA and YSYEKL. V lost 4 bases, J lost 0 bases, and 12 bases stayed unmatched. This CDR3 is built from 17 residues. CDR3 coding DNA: TGCGCCAGCAGCCGGGAAATGACAGGGCCCCACTCCTACGAGCAGTACTTC. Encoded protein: CASSREMTGPHSYEQYF.

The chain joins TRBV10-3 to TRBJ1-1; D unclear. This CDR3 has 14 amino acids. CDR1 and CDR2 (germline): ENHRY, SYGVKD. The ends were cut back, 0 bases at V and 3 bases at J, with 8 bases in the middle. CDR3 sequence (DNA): TGTGCCATCAGTGAGTCAGGAGAGTACACTGAAGCTTTCTTT. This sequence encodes CAISESGEYTEAFF.

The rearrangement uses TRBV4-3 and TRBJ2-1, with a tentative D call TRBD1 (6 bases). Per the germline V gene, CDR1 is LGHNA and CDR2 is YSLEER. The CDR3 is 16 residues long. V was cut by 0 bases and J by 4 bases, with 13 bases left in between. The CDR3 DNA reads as TGCGCCAGCAGCCAAGATCGGGACACCAAATACAATGAGCAGTTCTTC. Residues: CASSQDRDTKYNEQFF.

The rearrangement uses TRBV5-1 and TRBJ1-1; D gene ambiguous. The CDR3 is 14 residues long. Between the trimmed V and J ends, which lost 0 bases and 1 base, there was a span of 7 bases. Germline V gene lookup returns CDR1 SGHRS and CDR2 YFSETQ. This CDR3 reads CASSLEAGNTEAFF. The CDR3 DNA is TGCGCCAGCAGCTTGGAGGCCGGGAACACTGAAGCTTTCTTT.

This chain's CDR3 is CASSPLAGQEGQPQHF. The CDR3 nucleotides read TGTGCCAGCAGCCCCCTCGCGGGGCAGGAGGGTCAGCCCCAGCATTTT. J is TRBJ1-5 and V is TRBV9, with D possibly matching TRBD1 (5 bases). V shed 4 bases and J shed 6 bases, with 20 bases lying between them. The CDR3 is 16 amino acids. Germline CDR1 SGDLS, CDR2 YYNGEE.

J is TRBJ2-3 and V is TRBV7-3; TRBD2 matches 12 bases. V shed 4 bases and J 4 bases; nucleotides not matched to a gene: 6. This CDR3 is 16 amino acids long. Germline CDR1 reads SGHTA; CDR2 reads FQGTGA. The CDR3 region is CASSSGLAGRADTQYF. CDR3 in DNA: TGTGCCAGCAGCTCCGGACTAGCGGGGAGGGCAGATACGCAGTATTTT.

The CDR3 sequence: CASSYAGTGGGDTQYF. CDR3 DNA: TGTGCCAGCAGCTACGCCGGGACAGGGGGCGGAGATACGCAGTATTTT. This chain joins TRBV11-2 and TRBJ2-3; 12 bases match TRBD1. The length of the CDR3 is 16 residues. Germline loops: CDR1 SGHAT, CDR2 FQNNGV. J lost 5 bases, V lost 4 bases, and 7 bases had no gene match.

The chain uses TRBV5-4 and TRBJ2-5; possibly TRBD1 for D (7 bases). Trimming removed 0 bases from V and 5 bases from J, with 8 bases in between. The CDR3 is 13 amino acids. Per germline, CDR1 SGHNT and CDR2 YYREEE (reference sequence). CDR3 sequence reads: CASSLAGGETQYF. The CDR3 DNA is TGTGCCAGCAGCTTGGCAGGGGGGGAGACCCAGTACTTC.

CDR3 DNA: TGTGCCAGTAGTATACTCGGGACAGAAGGCAATCAGCCCCAGCATTTT. As protein: CASSILGTEGNQPQHF. The chain has TRBV19 and TRBJ1-5, with 7 bases lining up with TRBD1. Germline-derived CDR1 and CDR2 are LNHDA and SQIVND (reference sequence). Trimming removed 2 bases from V and 2 bases from J; junction bases left unmatched: 6. CDR3 length: 16 residues.

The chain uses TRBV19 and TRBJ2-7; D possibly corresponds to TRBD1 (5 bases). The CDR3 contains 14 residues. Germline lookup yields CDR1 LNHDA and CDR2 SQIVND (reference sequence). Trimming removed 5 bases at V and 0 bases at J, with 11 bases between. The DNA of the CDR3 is TGTGCCAGTAGTGCGACAGTTAACTCCTACGAGCAGTACTTC. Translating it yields CASSATVNSYEQYF. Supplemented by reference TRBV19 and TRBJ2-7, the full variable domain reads DGGITQSPKYLFRKEGQNVTLSCEQNLNHDAMYWYRQDPGQGLRLIYYSQIVNDFQKGDIAEGYSVSREKKESFPLTVTSAQKNPTAFYLCASSATVNSYEQYFGPGTRLTVT.

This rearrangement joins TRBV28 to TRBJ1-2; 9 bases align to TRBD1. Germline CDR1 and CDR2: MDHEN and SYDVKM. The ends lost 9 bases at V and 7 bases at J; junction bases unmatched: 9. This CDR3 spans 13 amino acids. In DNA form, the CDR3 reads TGTGCCAGTAAGACAGGGGGTGAGGGTGGCTACACCTTC. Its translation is CASKTGGEGGYTF.

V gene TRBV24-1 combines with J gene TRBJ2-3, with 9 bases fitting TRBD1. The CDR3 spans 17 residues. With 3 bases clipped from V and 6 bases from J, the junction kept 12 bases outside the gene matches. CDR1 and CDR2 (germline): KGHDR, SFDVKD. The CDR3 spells CATSDRPGTGTRDTQYF. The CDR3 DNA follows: TGTGCCACCAGTGATCGTCCCGGGACAGGGACTCGGGATACGCAGTATTTT.